Listed below are T cell receptor beta chains from one sample, sequenced in a study of T cell responses to AZD1222 COVID-19 vaccine. Sequencing was performed with immunoSEQ multiplex PCR; in TCRdb, only in-frame clones are kept and a portion is missing. The sample contains roughly 43,000 clones, roughly 77% of which appear only once. Sample: peripheral blood, taken 28 days after the second dose of the MenACWY control vaccine. These receptors originate from an adult who received the MenACWY meningococcal vaccine as a control. The CDR3 runs from the conserved cysteine through the conserved F or W.

j_call | v_call | cdr3_aa
TRBJ1-2 | TRBV29-1 | CSVTPGQVGTGYTF
TRBJ1-1 | TRBV7-9 | CASSLGGTGETEAFF
TRBJ1-2 | TRBV6-5 | CAKTGTGYYGYTF
TRBJ2-5 | TRBV6-6 | CASRYTQGQETQYF
TRBJ2-3 | TRBV3-1/TRBV3-2 | CASSPGGDTQYF
TRBJ2-5 | TRBV7-9 | CASSFVTGFQETQYF
TRBJ1-5 | TRBV11-2 | CASSATTGGQPQHF
TRBJ1-5 | TRBV30 | CAWSVVGENQPQHF
TRBJ1-2 | TRBV7-9 | CASTKTGRDYTF
TRBJ2-7 | TRBV18 | CASSDNSYEQYF
TRBJ2-7 | TRBV11-1 | CASSFGLYEQYF
TRBJ1-1 | TRBV7-2 | CASSPRGVTGGTEAFF
TRBJ1-2 | TRBV5-4 | CASSYRQVSNYGYTF
TRBJ1-5 | TRBV6-5 | CAGSLKNGQPQHF
TRBJ2-3 | TRBV7-6 | CASSLEGGGSTDTQYF
TRBJ1-2 | TRBV3-1/TRBV3-2 | CASTRTGRLDYGYTF